What follows are 21 T cell receptor beta chains derived from one specimen sequenced in a study of OX40 agonist ivuxolimab in advanced cancers. Sequenced by immunoSEQ multiplex PCR; TCRdb stores in-frame clones only, minus some. The sample contains 20,000 to 25,000 clones, roughly 88% of which appear only once. The sample here was CD4+ or CD8+ T cells sorted from blood, taken in a trial of the OX40 agonist ivuxolimab. The receptors stem from an adult with an advanced solid tumor such as melanoma, head and neck, liver or kidney cancer.

The chain's CDR3 is CASSPGTGGSGNTIYF. The CDR3 nucleotides read TGTGCCAGCTCACCAGGGACGGGAGGCTCTGGAAACACCATATATTTT. V gene TRBV18 combines with J gene TRBJ1-3; tentative D call: TRBD1 (5 bases). Trimming removed 2 bases at V and 0 bases at J, with 11 bases between. CDR3 size: 16 residues. Germline lookup yields CDR1 KGHSH and CDR2 LQKENI.

This chain joins TRBV6-1 and TRBJ2-2, with D perhaps TRBD1 (6 bases). The CDR3 length is 16 residues. Germline assignment: CDR1 MNHNS and CDR2 SASEGT. Trimming took 4 bases from V and 5 from J, leaving 17 bases between them. In DNA, the CDR3 is TGTGCCAGCAGTGCAACCAGGGGCTCATATACCGGGGAGCTGTTTTTT. Protein: CASSATRGSYTGELFF.

The chain recombines TRBV25-1 with TRBJ1-1; the D gene is possibly TRBD1 (5 bases). V was cut by 1 base and J by 9 bases, with 15 bases left in between. The CDR3 loop spans 14 amino acids. CDR1 and CDR2 from the germline V gene are MGHDK and SYGVNS. The DNA for the CDR3 is TGTGCCAGCAGTGAATTTGGGACCCACGCCAAAGCTTTCTTT. Amino acids: CASSEFGTHAKAFF.

The chain combines TRBV30 with TRBJ2-2; D is perhaps TRBD1 (6 bases). CDR1 GTSNPN and CDR2 SVGIG come from the germline V gene (reference sequence). This CDR3 spans 15 amino acids. V was pared by 2 bases and J by 7 bases, with 17 bases between. The CDR3 region has the DNA TGTGCCTGGAGTTCCCGACAGGTGGGGTACGGGGAGCTGTTTTTT. It yields the protein CAWSSRQVGYGELFF. Full variable domain (remainder filled in from reference TRBV30 and TRBJ2-2): SQTIHQWPATLVQPVGSPLSLECTVEGTSNPNLYWYRQAAGRGLQLLFYSVGIGQISSEVPQNLSASRPQDRQFILSSKKLLLSDSGFYLCAWSSRQVGYGELFFGEGSRLTVL.

V and J are TRBV6-5 and TRBJ1-1; possible D gene TRBD1, 5 bases. This CDR3 spans 11 amino acids. The V end was cut by 9 bases, the J end by 2 bases, with 7 bases between. The germline V gene has CDR1 MNHEY and CDR2 SVGAGI. The CDR3, as DNA: TGTGCCAGTACAGGAAACACTGAAGCTTTCTTT. Protein: CASTGNTEAFF.

This clone was found once. The rearrangement links TRBV30 to TRBJ2-2; TRBD2 aligns across 9 bases. With 1 base clipped from V and 3 bases from J, the junction kept 3 bases outside the gene matches. Looked up from germline, CDR1 is GTSNPN and CDR2 is SVGIG (reference sequence). This CDR3 region has 15 residues. DNA for the CDR3: TGTGCCTGGAGTGGGGCGGGAGGGTACACCGGGGAGCTGTTTTTT. This codes for CAWSGAGGYTGELFF.

This clone was detected a few times. One end of the junction does not line up with germline, which may come from a read error. This chain connects TRBV11-2 to TRBJ2-7, with D unclear. The CDR3 spans 14 residues. Germline CDR1 reads SGHAT; CDR2 reads FQNNGV. CDR3 sequence: CASSSSIPSNEQYF. CDR3 coding DNA: TGTGCCAGCAGCTCCTCGATCCCCTCCAACGAGCAGTACTTC.

The rearrangement joins TRBV5-4 to TRBJ1-4, with D possibly matching TRBD1 (6 bases). Germline-derived CDR1 and CDR2 are SGHNT and YYREEE (reference sequence). The CDR3 is made up of 14 amino acids. The V gene lost 4 bases and the J gene lost 8 bases, with 15 bases spanning the gap. The CDR3 DNA is TGTGCCAGCAGCCTTGGACAGAACCAAGAAAAACTGTTTTTT. Translation gives CASSLGQNQEKLFF.

The gene calls are TRBV5-6 and TRBJ2-1, with 12 bases aligning to TRBD2. V trimming: 2 bases; J trimming: 8 bases; junction bases outside the gene matches: 8. The germline CDR1 and CDR2 sequences are SGHDT and YYEEEE. This CDR3 spans 16 amino acids. CDR3 DNA sequence: TGTGCCAGCAGCTTCGCTCGGACTAGCGGGATATATGAGCAGTTCTTC. Translated: CASSFARTSGIYEQFF.

The chain carries TRBV7-6 and TRBJ1-3, with 8 bases that match TRBD1. Unmatched junction bases numbered 13, after V lost 6 bases and J lost 0 bases. CDR3 length equals 18 residues. Germline CDR1 is SGHVS and CDR2 is FNYEAQ. The CDR3 protein is CASSKNPGQDFSGNTIYF. In nucleotides, the CDR3 is TGTGCCAGCAGTAAAAATCCGGGACAGGACTTCTCTGGAAACACCATATATTTT. The full variable domain, completed using reference TRBV7-6 and TRBJ1-3, is GAGVSQSPRYKVTKRGQDVALRCDPISGHVSLYWYRQALGQGPEFLTYFNYEAQQDKSGLPNDRFSAERPEGSISTLTIQRTEQRDSAMYRCASSKNPGQDFSGNTIYFGEGSWLTVV.

The sample holds a few counts of this clone. The J gene is TRBJ2-7, the V gene TRBV7-9; D might be TRBD1 (6 bases). The CDR3 length is 14 residues. Trimming took 0 bases from V and 6 from J, leaving 12 bases between them. Germline V gene lookup returns CDR1 SEHNR and CDR2 FQNEAQ (reference sequence). CDR3 sequence: CASSLAQGSGEQYF. CDR3 coding DNA: TGTGCCAGCAGCTTAGCGCAGGGGTCGGGCGAGCAGTACTTC.

The gene calls are TRBV30 and TRBJ1-2, with a possible D match to TRBD1 (6 bases). The germline CDR1 and CDR2 sequences are GTSNPN and SVGIG (reference sequence). Between the trimmed V and J ends, which lost 8 bases and 8 bases, there was a span of 21 bases. This CDR3 has 13 amino acids. CDR3 in DNA: TGTGCCACCTTAGGGGGGATAGTCCGCGGCTACACCTTC. This encodes CATLGGIVRGYTF.

This rearrangement joins TRBV7-3 to TRBJ2-2; tentatively, D is TRBD1 (5 bases). The CDR3 covers 15 residues. Germline CDR1 is SGHTA and CDR2 is FQGTGA. V lost 4 bases and J 4 bases, leaving 13 bases between the germline ends. CDR3 protein: CASSYMGLSTGELFF. Written as DNA, the CDR3 is TGTGCCAGCAGCTACATGGGGCTATCCACCGGGGAGCTGTTTTTT.

This rearrangement joins TRBV5-4 to TRBJ1-2; D call uncertain. Germline V gene lookup returns CDR1 SGHNT and CDR2 YYREEE (reference sequence). The CDR3 runs to 13 residues. V shed 1 base and J shed 5 bases, with 9 bases lying between them. CDR3 residues: CASSLFPAYGYTF. CDR3 DNA: TGTGCCAGCAGCTTGTTCCCCGCTTATGGCTACACCTTC.

By its share, this clone is medium-sized. The chain carries TRBV7-8 and TRBJ1-5, with a tentative D call TRBD1 (6 bases). CDR1 and CDR2 from the germline V gene are SGHVS and FQNEAQ. There are 16 residues in the CDR3. V was trimmed by 0 bases and J by 0 bases, leaving 9 bases between them. Written as DNA, the CDR3 is TGTGCCAGCAGCTTAGCCAGGGGTTATAGCAATCAGCCCCAGCATTTT. Encoded protein: CASSLARGYSNQPQHF.

The chain joins TRBV11-3 to TRBJ1-1; no reliable D call. V lost 0 bases, J lost 4 bases, and 6 bases lay in between. The length of the CDR3 is 13 residues. The germline CDR1 and CDR2 sequences are SGHNT and YENEEA. The CDR3 is CASSLDIGTEAFF. The CDR3 bases are TGTGCCAGCAGCTTAGATATAGGCACTGAAGCTTTCTTT.

This rearrangement joins TRBV11-1 to TRBJ2-3, with D perhaps TRBD1 or TRBD2 (5 bases each). The germline gives CDR1 SGHAT, CDR2 FQDESV (reference sequence). CDR3 size: 13 residues. The V end lost 5 bases, the J end lost 5 bases, and 11 bases lay between the germline ends. The CDR3 loop is CASSRGTKDTQYF. The CDR3 bases are TGTGCCAGCAGCAGAGGGACGAAAGATACGCAGTATTTT.

The chain is built from TRBV4-2 and TRBJ2-3, with D possibly TRBD2 on 7 matching bases. Trimming stripped 3 bases from V and 4 bases from J, with 20 bases between. In germline, CDR1 is LGHNA, CDR2 YNFKEQ. The CDR3 runs to 17 residues. The CDR3 loop reads CASSQNPRGGPPDTQYF. CDR3 DNA: TGTGCCAGCAGCCAGAACCCTAGGGGGGGGCCCCCAGATACGCAGTATTTT.

As for this clone: This same CDR3 is encoded by further DNA sequences in the sample. The chain combines TRBV9 with TRBJ2-7, with a possible D match to TRBD1 (6 bases). V was clipped by 4 bases and J by 0 bases, with 14 bases between them. CDR3 size: 15 residues. CDR1 SGDLS and CDR2 YYNGEE come from the germline V gene. The CDR3 loop is CASSLGQTTSYEQYF. The CDR3 DNA is TGTGCCAGCAGCCTCGGACAGACTACCTCCTACGAGCAGTACTTC.

This clone was seen only a few times. This chain uses TRBV18 with TRBJ2-7, with 7 bases aligning to TRBD2. The CDR3 sequence is 15 residues long. CDR1 KGHSH and CDR2 LQKENI come from the germline V gene. V shed 5 bases and J 4 bases; nucleotides not matched to a gene: 11. CDR3 amino acids: CASSFSAGAQYEQYF. The CDR3 nucleotides read TGTGCCAGCTCATTTAGTGCGGGAGCTCAGTACGAGCAGTACTTC.

V usage is TRBV4-1 and J usage is TRBJ2-7, with D maybe TRBD1 (6 bases). V was clipped by 4 bases and J by 0 bases, with 13 bases between them. Germline V gene lookup returns CDR1 MGHRA and CDR2 YSYEKL. The CDR3 contains 15 residues. The DNA for the CDR3 is TGCGCCAGCAGCCTTGGACAGAGCACCTCCTACGAGCAGTACTTC. This sequence encodes CASSLGQSTSYEQYF.